Shown below are 4 T cell receptor beta chains from a single sample sequenced in a study of early T cells in non-severe SARS-CoV-2 infection. From the 5' RACE reads, TCRdb called clonotypes with MiXCR, one entry per CDR3 protein. The sample has over 45,000 distinct CDR3 sequences, around 6.6% seen once. The material sequenced was whole blood, taken at baseline. The receptors here all came from an adult who was a healthcare worker with PCR-confirmed SARS-CoV-2 infection or an uninfected control (not recorded which).

V gene TRBV19 combines with J gene TRBJ1-5; the D gene is possibly TRBD1 (6 bases). The germline V gene has CDR1 LNHDA and CDR2 SQIVND (reference sequence). There are 16 residues in the CDR3. V gave up 3 bases and J gave up 2 bases, with 14 bases separating them. The CDR3 spells CASSISGDLGNQPQHF. The CDR3 DNA sequence: TGTGCCAGTAGTATTTCAGGGGATTTGGGCAATCAGCCCCAGCATTTT.

In this sample, this clonotype turned up a few times. The chain uses TRBV7-9 and TRBJ1-1, with D maybe TRBD1 (6 bases). Germline V gives CDR1 SEHNR, CDR2 FQNEAQ (reference sequence). The V end lost 1 base, the J end lost 8 bases, and 8 bases lay between the germline ends. This CDR3 has 12 residues. This chain's CDR3 is CASSLVDREAFF. CDR3 sequence (DNA): TGTGCCAGCAGCTTAGTCGACAGGGAAGCTTTCTTT.

This clonotype has a count of ten or more. This rearrangement joins TRBV5-1 to TRBJ2-1, with 10 bases that match TRBD2. CDR3 length: 20 residues. Per the germline V gene, CDR1 is SGHRS and CDR2 is YFSETQ. V trimming: 0 bases; J trimming: 11 bases; junction bases outside the gene matches: 23. CDR3 in amino acids: CASSLVPSGGYLPIPPQQFF. CDR3 nucleotide sequence: TGCGCCAGCAGCTTGGTCCCTAGCGGGGGATACCTCCCGATCCCCCCTCAGCAGTTCTTC.

This clonotype was detected ten times or more. The genes are TRBV7-9 and TRBJ2-2; D gene unclear. This CDR3 region has 15 residues. V lost 11 bases, J lost 2 bases, and 18 bases lay in between. Germline CDR1 is SEHNR and CDR2 is FQNEAQ (reference sequence). DNA of the CDR3: TGTGCCGTTCTCGGCGTAACCCGAAACACCGGGGAGCTGTTTTTT. It codes for CAVLGVTRNTGELFF.